This T cell receptor (beta chain) was recovered during a study of identical twins. V lost 4 bases to trimming and J lost 4 bases, with 8 bases between them. The CDR3 runs 12 residues. Germline V gives CDR1 SGHRS, CDR2 YFSETQ. A universal primer binding site was introduced by template switching. The final cDNA contained unique molecular identifiers. MiXCR was run by TCRdb on the 5' RACE reads, yielding one entry per CDR3 protein. The sample holds about 530,000 distinct CDR3 sequences; more than 20% are singletons and the top ten take 0.4% to 0.6%. The same sample was also used in a study of yellow fever vaccine responses in identical twins. That study reports: Twins' T cell vaccine responses reportedly looked partly convergent, partly personalized.

The sequence came from a woman aged 18-29 years in good health. Input material: CD4+ T cells sorted from blood. The chain combines TRBV5-1 with TRBJ2-5; D unresolved. The CDR3 DNA reads TGCGCCAGCAGCCCCAACTTAGAGACCCAGTACTTC. Amino acids: CASSPNLETQYF.